A selection of T cell receptor beta chains follows, all from one sample in a study of tumor and adjacent non-tumor tissue in lung cancer. TCRdb analysed the multiplex PCR reads with MiXCR anew, one entry per CDR3 protein. The sample has 90,000 to 110,000 distinct CDR3 sequences, over 55% seen once; the top ten hold around 20%. Specimen: distant non-tumor lung tissue. The receptors were gathered from a man aged 55 to 69 with non-small cell lung cancer. The CDR3 runs from the conserved cysteine through the conserved F or W. A D gene is named only where the DNA matches it firmly. Clone sizes are given selectively: once, few, many, or a class where the clone is expanded.

J gene	V gene	D gene	clone size	CDR3 DNA	CDR3 protein
TRBJ2-1	TRBV20-1	-	many	TGCAGTGCTAGAGATTTGGCAGGGAATTACAATGAGCAGTTCTTC	CSARDLAGNYNEQFF
TRBJ2-6	TRBV6-6	TRBD1	-	TGTGCCAACAACATCAACTGGGACAGTTCTGGGGCCAACGTCCTGAGTTTC	CANNINWDSSGANVLSF
TRBJ2-3	TRBV11-3	-	-	TGTGCCAGTAGCCCGGGGAGGCCCGCAGATACTCAGTATTTT	CASSPGRPADTQYF
TRBJ1-5	TRBV29-1	TRBD1	many	TGCAGCGTTTCCAGGGGGAACAATCAGCCCCAGCATTTT	CSVSRGNNQPQHF
TRBJ2-1	TRBV7-9	-	once	TGTGCCAGCAGCTTCTCGGCGGAGGACTCTGAGCAGTTCTTC	CASSFSAEDSEQFF
TRBJ2-1	TRBV6-5	TRBD2	few	TGTGCCGGCACCCGGCTAGTGGGGGGGTGGAGCGAGCAGTTCTTC	CAGTRLVGGWSEQFF
TRBJ2-7	TRBV5-4	TRBD1	-	TGTGCCAGCAGCTTTCCCCGGGACAGGGTCAGGTACGAGCACTACTTC	CASSFPRDRVRYEHYF
TRBJ1-5	TRBV6-1	-	-	TGTGCACACGACGTTAACATCGGAAATCAGCCCCAGCGTTTT	CAHDVNIGNQPQRF
TRBJ2-2	TRBV11-2	-	-	TGTGCCAGTTGCACTACGGCCACCGCCGTTGAGGAGCTGTTTTTT	CASCTTATAVEELFF
TRBJ1-2	TRBV29-1	TRBD1	-	TGCAGCGTGCTACCCGGACAGGAGACAGGCTACACCTTC	CSVLPGQETGYTF
TRBJ2-1	TRBV6-2/TRBV6-3	-	-	TGTGCCAGCAGCCTGACAGGCCTCTCCTACGAGCAGTTCTTC	CASSLTGLSYEQFF
TRBJ2-3	TRBV11-2	-	-	TGTGCCGGTAGCTTGGAGCAGGCAACTAGTTGGGCGGGCACAGATACGCAGTATTTT	CAGSLEQATSWAGTDTQYF
TRBJ2-3	TRBV28	-	-	TGTGCCAGCAGTTTATCCGGCTGGAGCGCAGATAAGCAGTATTTT	CASSLSGWSADKQYF
TRBJ2-5	TRBV6-5	TRBD2	-	TGTGCCAGCACCCAGAGGTGGGAGGGTAAGCAGGAGACCCAGTACTTC	CASTQRWEGKQETQYF
TRBJ2-3	TRBV6-5	-	many	TGTGCCAGCAGTTTCCAGGACTCAGCTACAGATACGCAGTATTTT	CASSFQDSATDTQYF
TRBJ1-4	TRBV23-1	-	-	TGCGCCAGCCCGAAGGGGTACAGGGCCAGGGCTAATGAAAAACTGTTTTTT	CASPKGYRARANEKLFF
TRBJ2-7	TRBV11-1	TRBD2	-	TGTACCAGTAGTAGGGCTAGCGGGAGCTCATACGAGCAGTACTTC	CTSSRASGSSYEQYF
TRBJ1-1	TRBV29-1	-	-	TGTAACGGATCTAACTCGGAGACTGAAGCTTTCTTT	CNGSNSETEAFF
TRBJ2-4	TRBV12-3/TRBV12-4	-	many	TGTGCCAGCAGCCAATCCCCAGCCAAAAACATTCAGTACTTC	CASSQSPAKNIQYF
TRBJ1-6	TRBV10-3	-	-	TGTGCCATCAGTGAGGGGCTGGTAGGTTCACCCCTCCACTTT	CAISEGLVGSPLHF
TRBJ1-5	TRBV6-5	-	-	TGTGCCAGCAGACCGGGAAGATGGGGCAATCAACGCCAGCATTTT	CASRPGRWGNQRQHF
TRBJ2-2	TRBV11-3	TRBD2	-	TGTGCCATTAGACCTACTGGGAGGGTGAACACCGGGGAGCTGTTTTTT	CAIRPTGRVNTGELFF
TRBJ2-3	TRBV12-3/TRBV12-4	-	-	TGTGCCAGCAGTTTAGCGGGGGGACCAGATACGCACTATTTT	CASSLAGGPDTHYF
TRBJ2-1	TRBV6-1	TRBD2	many	TGTGCCAGCAGAGGGACTAGCGGGTACAATGAGCAGTTCTTC	CASRGTSGYNEQFF
TRBJ2-1	TRBV10-1	TRBD2	many	TGCGCCAGCAGTGAGAATGTTGGCGGGAGGGGGTACAATGAGCAGTTCTTC	CASSENVGGRGYNEQFF
TRBJ2-3	TRBV6-5	TRBD2	many	TGTGCCAGCAGTGGGACTAGCGGGGGGGCGTTGGGTACGCAGTATTTT	CASSGTSGGALGTQYF
TRBJ2-1	TRBV11-3	-	-	TGTGCCAGTAACCCAGGCGGATCAGATACTATATACAATGAGCAGTTCTTC	CASNPGGSDTIYNEQFF
TRBJ1-6	TRBV6-1	TRBD1	many	TGTGCCAGCAGTACCGACAGGGCATCCTATAATTCACCCCTCCACTTT	CASSTDRASYNSPLHF
TRBJ2-7	TRBV29-1	-	-	TGCAGCGTTGACGACTATCAGTACGAGCAGCACTTC	CSVDDYQYEQHF
TRBJ2-4	TRBV20-1	-	-	TGCAATGCTAGAGGGGACTCGTTTCGGGGAAACATCCAGTACTTC	CNARGDSFRGNIQYF
TRBJ2-2	TRBV5-4	-	-	TGTGCCAGCGGAGGGGACGGGAGCGGGGAGCTGTTTTTT	CASGGDGSGELFF
TRBJ2-3	TRBV6-6	TRBD2	medium-sized	TGTGCCAGCAGTTACACTGCAACTAGCGCACTAAGGGAGACAGATACGCAGTATTTT	CASSYTATSALRETDTQYF
TRBJ2-2	TRBV4-1	-	few	TGCGCCAGCAAACCCCGGGACCCGAGCACCGGGGAGCTGTTTTTT	CASKPRDPSTGELFF
TRBJ2-3	TRBV6-1	-	-	TGTGCCAGCAGCCACGGGGTGGCCGGGACAGATACGCAGTATTTT	CASSHGVAGTDTQYF
TRBJ2-2	TRBV28	-	many	TGTGCCAGCAGCTTGGAAGACGGGGAGCTGTTTTTT	CASSLEDGELFF
TRBJ1-1	TRBV5-1	-	many	TGCGCCAGCAGCTTGGTTTCGGAGAACACTGAAGCTTTCTTT	CASSLVSENTEAFF
TRBJ1-1	TRBV12-3/TRBV12-4	-	-	TGTGCCAGCAGTTTGATGGTAAACACTGAATCTTTCTTT	CASSLMVNTESFF
TRBJ2-2	TRBV6-2/TRBV6-3	-	-	TGTGCCAGCAGAAATGGGACGAACACCGGGGAGCTGTTTTTT	CASRNGTNTGELFF
TRBJ2-5	TRBV6-2/TRBV6-3	-	-	TGTGTCAGCAGTTACCGGGAACAGAAACAAGAGACCCAGTACTTC	CVSSYREQKQETQYF
TRBJ2-7	TRBV12-3/TRBV12-4	TRBD2	-	TGTGCCAGCAGTTCCTTTAGGACTAGTAAATCCTACGAGCGGTACTTC	CASSSFRTSKSYERYF
TRBJ1-1	TRBV29-1	-	-	TGCAGCGTCCGACAGGTTCATGCGAGCACTGAAACTTTCTTT	CSVRQVHASTETFF
TRBJ1-2	TRBV6-5	-	-	TGTGCCAGCAGTTACTCGAAGCGCTTCGCTTACTACGGCTACACCTTC	CASSYSKRFAYYGYTF
TRBJ2-3	TRBV4-2	-	-	TGTGCCAGCAGCCAAGATTTACAGGGCGGAGGCACAGATACGCAGTATTTT	CASSQDLQGGGTDTQYF
TRBJ2-3	TRBV6-4	TRBD2	-	TGTGCCAGCAGCCCCGGGGGGACGGCGGGTACGCAGTATTTT	CASSPGGTAGTQYF